Listed here are 11 T cell receptor beta chains from one sample, sequenced in a study of T-cell memory formation after mild COVID-19. TCRdb used MiXCR to reprocess the 5' RACE reads, holding one entry per CDR3 protein. The repertoire holds around 340,000 distinct CDR3 sequences, with roughly 15% as singletons. The sequencing input was PBMCs or a T cell subset sorted from them (not recorded which). These receptors were collected from a man aged 18 to 35 who had mild COVID-19 (a few samples of this study predate the infection). Cell type and time point are not known.

The table lists this clonotype with a few counts. This sequence joins TRBV4-2 and TRBJ2-1, with TRBD2 matching over 11 bases. The CDR3 is 17 residues long. After removal of 1 base from V and 7 bases from J, the junction contained 9 bases not matched to a gene. Germline values: CDR1 LGHNA, CDR2 YNFKEQ. CDR3 DNA sequence: TGTGCCAGCAGCCAAGTCGTAGCGGGGGGGCTGGTAAATGAGCAGTTCTTC. Amino acid sequence: CASSQVVAGGLVNEQFF.

The V call is TRBV7-9, the J call TRBJ1-1; D uncertain. The CDR3 loop spans 14 amino acids. Trimming took off 4 bases at V and 0 bases at J, with 9 bases between the two ends. The germline V gene has CDR1 SEHNR and CDR2 FQNEAQ (reference sequence). The CDR3 loop is CASSSRTLNTEAFF. The CDR3 bases are TGTGCCAGCAGCTCGCGGACCTTGAACACTGAAGCTTTCTTT.

In this sample, this clonotype turned up many times. This chain uses TRBV5-1 with TRBJ2-7, with 8 bases lining up with TRBD1. CDR3 length: 17 residues. Germline V gene lookup returns CDR1 SGHRS and CDR2 YFSETQ. V dropped 2 bases and J dropped 1; count of bases not matched to a gene: 11. This CDR3 is CASSFGPQGEGSYEQYF. The CDR3 DNA is TGCGCCAGCAGCTTTGGCCCACAGGGGGAAGGGTCCTACGAGCAGTACTTC.

This clonotype was observed at least ten times. The chain employs TRBV29-1 and TRBJ1-2; the D gene is possibly TRBD1 (6 bases). The CDR3 is made up of 14 amino acids. The germline V gene encodes CDR1 SQVTM and CDR2 ANQGSEA. The V end lost 7 bases, the J end lost 7 bases, and 22 bases lay between the germline ends. The CDR3 DNA reads as TGCAGCGGACGCCGGGACACGGTATCGGGTGGCTACACCTTC. This sequence encodes CSGRRDTVSGGYTF.

The chain is built from TRBV14 and TRBJ2-1; D may correspond to TRBD1 or TRBD2 (6 bases each). The V end was cut by 4 bases, the J end by 0 bases, with 16 bases between. Germline V gives CDR1 SGHDN, CDR2 FVKESK. The CDR3 contains 17 residues. CDR3 amino acids: CASSPKGGLSSYNEQFF. The DNA for the CDR3 is TGTGCCAGCAGCCCCAAGGGGGGATTAAGCTCCTACAATGAGCAGTTCTTC.

This clonotype was counted a few times. The chain carries TRBV28 and TRBJ2-3; 10 nucleotides line up with TRBD2. J gave up 3 bases and V 2 bases, and 5 bases lay outside the gene matches. Germline V gives CDR1 MDHEN, CDR2 SYDVKM. The CDR3 length is 16 residues. Here the CDR3 DNA reads TGTGCCAGCAGTTTAGGTCCGGGACTAGCGACAGATACGCAGTATTTT. It encodes CASSLGPGLATDTQYF.

The rearrangement joins TRBV5-1 to TRBJ2-3; no clear D gene. The CDR3 has 14 residues. Germline CDR1 is SGHRS and CDR2 is YFSETQ. Trimming took 4 bases from V and 9 from J, leaving 18 bases between them. CDR3 nucleotides: TGCGCCAGCAGCCCGGATAGCCAGCCCCGCACGCAGTATTTT. Its protein is CASSPDSQPRTQYF.

There are many counts of this clonotype. The rearrangement joins TRBV2 to TRBJ2-7; D not resolved. The CDR3 extends over 14 amino acids. V shed 2 bases and J shed 3 bases, with 11 bases lying between them. Germline V gene data show CDR1 as SNHLY and CDR2 as FYNNEI. The CDR3 loop reads CASSETRQIYEQYV. The DNA of the CDR3 is TGTGCCAGCAGTGAAACGCGGCAGATCTACGAGCAGTACGTC.

This chain connects TRBV20-1 to TRBJ1-4, with D possibly being TRBD1 (5 bases). The CDR3 contains 12 residues. The germline gives CDR1 DFQATT, CDR2 SNEGSKA (reference sequence). Trimming removed 1 base at V and 14 bases at J, with 14 bases between. For the CDR3, the DNA is TGCAGTGCTAGAGTGGGGCGGGGCCTCCTGTTTTTT. Protein product: CSARVGRGLLFF.

This chain links TRBV4-1 with TRBJ2-1, with a weak D call TRBD2 (6 bases). CDR1 is MGHRA, CDR2 YSYEKL, per germline. This CDR3 is 16 amino acids long. V was trimmed by 1 base and J by 0 bases, leaving 10 bases between them. The chain's CDR3 is CASSQVEGSSYNEQFF. The CDR3 region has the DNA TGCGCCAGCAGCCAAGTGGAGGGGAGCTCCTACAATGAGCAGTTCTTC.

The chain combines TRBV7-9 with TRBJ1-6; 8 nucleotides align to TRBD1. The length of the CDR3 is 16 residues. Germline CDR1 reads SEHNR; CDR2 reads FQNEAQ (reference sequence). V shed 1 base and J 9 bases; nucleotides not matched to a gene: 8. The CDR3 spells CASSLVLAGGSSPLHF. In DNA form, the CDR3 reads TGTGCCAGCAGCTTAGTCCTGGCAGGGGGCAGTTCACCCCTCCACTTT.